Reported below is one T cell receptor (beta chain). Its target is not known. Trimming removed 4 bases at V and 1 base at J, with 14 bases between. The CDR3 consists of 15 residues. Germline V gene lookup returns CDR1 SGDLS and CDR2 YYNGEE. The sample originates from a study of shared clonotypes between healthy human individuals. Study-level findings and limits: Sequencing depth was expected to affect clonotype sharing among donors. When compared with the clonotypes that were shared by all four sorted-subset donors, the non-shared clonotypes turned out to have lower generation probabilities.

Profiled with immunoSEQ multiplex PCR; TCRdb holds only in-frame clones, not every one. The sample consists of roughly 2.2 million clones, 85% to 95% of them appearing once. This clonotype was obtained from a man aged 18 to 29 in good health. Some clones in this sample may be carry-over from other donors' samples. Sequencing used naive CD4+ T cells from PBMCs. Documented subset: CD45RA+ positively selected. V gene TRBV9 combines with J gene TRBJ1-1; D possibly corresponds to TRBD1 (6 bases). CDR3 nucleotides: TGTGCCAGCAGCCATGGGGGGGCTTGGAACACTGAAGCTTTCTTT. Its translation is CASSHGGAWNTEAFF.